Here is one T cell receptor beta chain with its context. What antigen it recognizes has not been identified. Base qualities are not at hand, and no much larger clone is one base apart. This sample was included in a study of blood T cell repertoires in COVID-19 (TCRdb year 2020). Background on the whole study: The collaborator samples originated in the United States, Italy and Spain and spanned the acute and convalescent phases of COVID-19. The prospective study material was composed of cDNA or gDNA derived from T cells, B-cell-depleted T cells, or PBMCs. Subjects who had been exposed to COVID-19, were actively infected with it, or had recovered from it provided the deeply sampled blood TCRbeta repertoires that made up the dataset. A freely available public database, intended as a resource for researchers studying the immune response to SARS-CoV-2, is where the repertoires were released. The samples were drawn from two sources: the first 160 participants of the ongoing ImmuneRACE study, and 950 to 1,500 subjects contributed by 6 global collaborators. Nearly every sample came with metadata listing a de-identified subject ID, COVID-19 status, age in years and sex. HLA class I and class II types, where available, came from metadata supplied by the sample provider rather than from assay-based typing. Points the paper makes about the study in general: Clinical and demographic metadata were provided uncurated, with the amount varying by source and participant.

The immunoSEQ Assay, a bias-controlled multiplex PCR, was used to amplify TCRbeta CDR3 regions from genomic DNA. In the authors' own workflow: The number of nucleated cells in each sample was estimated by amplification of reference gene primers within the assay. To quantify the absolute abundance of each unique TCRbeta CDR3 rearrangement, sequence reads were collapsed and filtered. For each sample, productive Simpson clonality was calculated as the square root of Simpson's diversity index over productive rearrangements. Held by TCRdb, this immuneACCESS table contains in-frame sequences only and omits some clones. Under half of the omission traces to an unresolved V gene where checked; the cause of the rest is unknown. V, J and clone size are taken as reported in that table, and D and trimming were inferred from the DNA itself. Here the sample has 200,000 to 250,000 clones; about 90% occur a single time. Jointly, the top ten make up over 13% of the sample.

Enrolling through a virtual design, the prospective study's participants ranged in age from roughly 18 to 100 years and lived across some 23 United States geographic areas. To assign participants to cohorts, the prospective study relied on clinical history that participants themselves reported in a screening survey and a study questionnaire. Exposed participants had been in contact, within 2 weeks of entering the study, with a person who had a PCR-confirmed or clinician-diagnosed case of COVID-19. In the prospective study, whole blood, serum and a nasopharyngeal or oropharyngeal swab were collected from each participant by mobile phlebotomists. Additional blood draws and questionnaires over an approximately two-month period could optionally be provided by prospective study participants. Blood samples from the prospective study were shipped frozen or at room temperature prior to DNA extraction.

This receptor was taken from a man aged 25-40 years who had been exposed to COVID-19. Input material: PBMCs or T cells enriched from blood (not recorded which).

The CDR3 region reads CASSLRTGTTLGLFF. DNA sequence: TGTGCCAGCAGCCTTAGGACTGGGACAACTTTGGGACTGTTTTTT. This sequence uses TRBV11-2 and TRBJ1-4; TRBD1 is a weak D gene call, 6 bases matching. The CDR3 has 15 amino acids, counting the end cysteine and phenylalanine. The only DNA kept is the CDR3, 45 bases in frame from the first base. V loses 5 bases, J loses 13 bases, and the germline ends lie 23 bases apart. CDR1 and CDR2 were assigned from the germline V gene as SGHAT and FQNNGV.